One and the same sample provided the 27 T cell receptor beta chains below, sequenced in a study of tumor-infiltrating lymphocytes in primary liver carcinoma. The source of the blood RNA was unsorted whole blood, and germline DNA was extracted as well. With a constant-region primer, TCR beta cDNA was made from roughly 500 ng of total RNA. Sequencing libraries for TCR beta derived from three nested multiplex PCR rounds that used slightly modified ARM-PCR. Amplification in the first two PCR rounds was performed using TRBV1-TRBV30 forward primers and a C-beta reverse primer for approximately 10 cycles each. TCRdb re-called the multiplex PCR reads through MiXCR, storing one row per CDR3 protein. The top ten clones hold around 7.1% of a sample with about 200,000 distinct CDR3 sequences, roughly two thirds of them seen once. Input material: peripheral blood. The source is a woman in her sixties or seventies with primary liver carcinoma and hepatitis B virus infection.

In its sample, this clonotype was seen once. It may be a read error: a sequence one base away is much more abundant. This rearrangement joins TRBV6-1 to TRBJ2-1; a weak D match, TRBD1 (6 bases). Per the germline V gene, CDR1 is MNHNS and CDR2 is SASEGT. The CDR3 runs 15 residues. The CDR3 nucleotides read TGTGCCAACAGTAAATATGAAAACCAGGGGAATGAGCAGTTCTTC. Protein product: CANSKYENQGNEQFF.

This clonotype was observed a single time. This chain links TRBV7-3 with TRBJ2-2; D remains ambiguous. With 3 bases removed from V and 2 bases from J, the gap between germline ends came to 7 bases. Germline V gives CDR1 SGHTA, CDR2 FQGTGA. There are 14 residues in the CDR3. DNA of the CDR3: TGTGCCAGCAGCTTTGCCCCTAACACCGGGGAGCTGTTTTTT. This encodes CASSFAPNTGELFF.

In the case of this clonotype: This clone may be a read error of a much larger clone one base away. The rearrangement joins TRBV6-1 to TRBJ2-4, with 7 nucleotides matching TRBD1. This CDR3 comprises 14 residues. Germline V gene lookup returns CDR1 MNHNS and CDR2 SASEGT. DNA for the CDR3: TGTGCCAGCAGGCCTGGGACAGCCAAAACCATTCAGTACTTC. This gives the protein CASRPGTAKTIQYF.

Of note for this clonotype: Compared with germline, one end of the junction differs, possibly owing to a read error. The chain carries TRBV4-1 and TRBJ1-6, with D hard to call. The germline V gene encodes CDR1 MGHRA and CDR2 YSYEKL. This CDR3 comprises 15 residues. The CDR3 sequence is CASGQITVYNSPLHF. CDR3 in DNA: TGCGCCAGCGGCCAAATCACAGTCTATAATTCACCCCTCCACTTT.

The gene calls are TRBV5-1 and TRBJ2-1, with 11 bases matching TRBD2. The V gene's germline CDR1 is SGHRS and CDR2 YFSETQ. Trimming at V came to 5 bases and at J to 4 bases, leaving 11 bases not matched to a gene. This CDR3 comprises 17 residues. The chain's CDR3 is CASRSLAGGNQYNEQFF. Here the CDR3 DNA reads TGCGCCAGCAGATCTTTAGCGGGAGGGAACCAATACAATGAGCAGTTCTTC.

On this clonotype itself: This may arise from a read error, as a much more abundant clone is one base away. The CDR3 loop reads CASSLGRTTLGYGYTF. The CDR3 nucleotides read TGCGCCAGCAGCTTGGGACGAACGACATTAGGCTATGGCTACACCTTC. The V gene is TRBV5-1, the J gene TRBJ1-2; the D is unclear. Germline-derived CDR1 and CDR2 are SGHRS and YFSETQ. This CDR3 has 16 residues. Trimming cost V 0 bases and J 4 bases, with 16 bases left between them.

V gene TRBV30 combines with J gene TRBJ2-7; D might be TRBD1 (6 bases). The germline CDR1 and CDR2 sequences are GTSNPN and SVGIG (reference sequence). The CDR3 sequence is 14 residues long. In nucleotides, the CDR3 is TGTGCGAGTTTTCTCAGGGGTCTTCCCTACGAGCAGTACTTC. It specifies CASFLRGLPYEQYF.

Notes on this clonotype: This likely comes from a read error, as the CDR3 has no conserved phenylalanine or tryptophan at its end. This chain uses TRBV7-9 with TRBJ1-1; D not resolved. Germline CDR1 is SEHNR and CDR2 is FQNEAQ (reference sequence). The CDR3 consists of 15 residues. Trimming took off 0 bases at V and 2 bases at J, with 10 bases between the two ends. This CDR3 is CASSLAGGDNTEAFS. CDR3 coding DNA: TGTGCCAGCAGCTTAGCGGGCGGTGACAACACTGAAGCTTTCTCT.

Regarding this clonotype: Germline is not matched at one junction end, which may reflect a read error. This sequence joins TRBV12-3 or TRBV12-4 and TRBJ2-2, with D uncertain. The CDR3 totals 16 residues. CDR3 nucleotide sequence: TGTGCCAGGAGTTCCCCCTCAGGAGTGAACACCGGGGAGCTGTTTTTT. Protein sequence: CARSSPSGVNTGELFF.

This clonotype has at least ten counts. A much larger clone differs from this one at a single base, so this may be a read error. The chain couples TRBV11-2 to TRBJ1-2; TRBD1 might be the D (5 bases). CDR1 SGHAT and CDR2 FQNNGV come from the germline V gene. This CDR3 region has 12 residues. V was cut by 3 bases and J by 7 bases, with 9 bases left in between. For the CDR3, the DNA is TGTGCCAGCAGCTTTGGGGACTGTGGCTACACCTTC. Translating it yields CASSFGDCGYTF.

This clonotype has a count of ten or more. The chain is built from TRBV2 and TRBJ1-5, with 8 positions matching TRBD1. CDR1 is SNHLY and CDR2 is FYNNEI in the germline V gene. This CDR3 contains 15 residues. The V segment lost 6 bases and the J segment 6 bases; nucleotides outside the gene matches: 10. The CDR3 DNA is TGTGCCAGCAGCTGGACAGGGACTAATGGTCAGCCCCAGCATTTT. Translating gives CASSWTGTNGQPQHF. Full variable domain (outside the CDR3, taken from reference TRBV2 and TRBJ1-5): EPEVTQTPSHQVTQMGQEVILRCVPISNHLYFYWYRQILGQKVEFLVSFYNNEISEKSEIFDDQFSVERPDGSNFTLKIRSTKLEDSAMYFCASSWTGTNGQPQHFGDGTRLSIL.

On this clonotype: A read error may explain this, as a much larger clone is one base away. The rearrangement joins TRBV6-1 to TRBJ2-4; 7 bases are a match to TRBD2. The CDR3 runs to 16 residues. CDR1 is MNHNS, CDR2 SASEGT, per germline. Here the CDR3 DNA reads TGTGCCAGCTGTGAAGCGCAGGGAGGGACCAAAAACATTCAGTACTTC. Protein product: CASCEAQGGTKNIQYF.

Concerning this clonotype itself: A much larger clone lies one base from this, so it may be a read error. CDR3 sequence reads: CASSRTGRSVRGYEQYF. Here the CDR3 DNA reads TGTGCCAGCAGCCGGACAGGGAGGAGTGTGCGGGGCTACGAGCAGTACTTC. The V call is TRBV28, the J call TRBJ2-7; 8 nucleotides line up with TRBD1. Germline V gene sequence: CDR1 MDHEN, CDR2 SYDVKM. This CDR3 comprises 17 residues. J lost 3 bases, V lost 6 bases, and 16 bases had no gene match.

The V and J genes are TRBV6-2 or TRBV6-3 and TRBJ2-6; 9 nucleotides match TRBD2. V shed 2 bases and J 0 bases; nucleotides not matched to a gene: 8. There are 19 residues in the CDR3. Germline CDR1 MNHEY, CDR2 SVGEGT. CDR3 bases: TGTGCCAGCAGTTACCCCCTAGCGGGGAGGCTCTCTGGGGCCAACGTCCTGACTTTC. Translating it yields CASSYPLAGRLSGANVLTF.

To note about this clonotype: A junction end diverges from the germline sequence, so it may reflect a read error. The genes are TRBV11-2 and TRBJ2-2; D not certain. This CDR3 has 12 residues. The germline gives CDR1 SGHAT, CDR2 FQNNGV. In DNA form, the CDR3 reads TGTGTCAGCAGCTTCTCGGCCGTGGAGCTGTTTTTT. It yields the protein CVSSFSAVELFF.

This clonotype was seen more than once but under ten times. The chain employs TRBV5-1 and TRBJ1-6; 7 nucleotides match TRBD1. After removal of 0 bases from V and 9 bases from J, the junction contained 12 bases not matched to a gene. This CDR3 has 17 residues. Per germline, CDR1 SGHRS and CDR2 YFSETQ. CDR3 nucleotides: TGCGCCAGCAGCTTGGTATTACAGGGGTTCAGCGTTTCACCCCTCCACTTT. Translated: CASSLVLQGFSVSPLHF.

Concerning this clonotype: It may be a read error: a sequence one base away is much more abundant. The DNA for the CDR3 is TGTGCCAGCAGAGGGTATAGCGGGAGAGGCGCCAATGAGCAGTTCTTC. Translated: CASRGYSGRGANEQFF. This sequence joins TRBV6-2 or TRBV6-3 and TRBJ2-1, with 9 bases aligning to TRBD2. Germline lookup yields CDR1 MNHEY and CDR2 SVGEGT. The CDR3 extends over 16 amino acids. Unmatched junction bases numbered 12, after V lost 6 bases and J lost 6 bases.

The rearrangement links TRBV29-1 to TRBJ1-1, with a tentative D call TRBD1 (6 bases). There are 14 residues in the CDR3. Germline V CDR1 and CDR2: SQVTM, ANQGSEA. This CDR3 reads CSVYTLTGRPEAFF. The CDR3 DNA reads TGCAGTGTTTACACTTTGACAGGCCGTCCTGAAGCTTTCTTT.

This clonotype occurred a few times. A much larger clone sits a single nucleotide away, making a read error possible. The V and J genes are TRBV6-1 and TRBJ2-4; possibly TRBD1 for D (6 bases). Germline values: CDR1 MNHNS, CDR2 SASEGT. The CDR3 is made up of 16 amino acids. The CDR3 loop reads CVSSERARGIQNIQYF. In DNA form, the CDR3 reads TGTGTCAGCAGTGAACGGGCCAGGGGTATCCAAAACATTCAGTACTTC.

The count of this clonotype is one. The rearrangement joins TRBV29-1 to TRBJ2-7, with TRBD2 matching over 11 bases. This CDR3 region has 13 residues. Germline-derived CDR1 and CDR2 are SQVTM and ANQGSEA. The J segment lost 5 bases and the V segment lost 6 bases, leaving 6 bases of the junction unmatched. CDR3 DNA: TGCAGCGTCATTACTAGCGGGAGCAACGAGCAGTACTTC. Amino acid sequence: CSVITSGSNEQYF.

Only a few counts were recorded for this clonotype. This may be a read error: a much more frequent sequence differs by one nucleotide. The chain carries TRBV12-3 or TRBV12-4 and TRBJ2-2; maybe TRBD2 (5 bases). The CDR3 extends over 14 amino acids. This CDR3 reads CTSRLDYITGELFF. As DNA, the CDR3 is TGTACCAGCAGACTCGACTATATCACCGGGGAGCTGTTTTTT.

In the case of this clonotype: Given a much more abundant clone one base away, this may be a read error. V and J are TRBV6-6 and TRBJ2-1; D uncertain. The CDR3 extends over 13 amino acids. Germline V gene lookup returns CDR1 MNHNY and CDR2 SVGAGI (reference sequence). V lost 4 bases, J lost 9 bases, and 13 bases lay in between. This CDR3 reads CASSSPPSSEQFF. As DNA, the CDR3 is TGTGCCAGCAGTTCCCCCCCGAGCAGTGAGCAGTTCTTC.

This clonotype turned up a few times. A much bigger clone sits one base away, suggesting this may be a read error. The chain recombines TRBV6-5 with TRBJ2-3; D not resolved. The germline V and J ends were trimmed by 6 bases and 7 bases, with 8 bases remaining between them. The CDR3 loop spans 11 amino acids. Germline V CDR1 and CDR2: MNHEY, SVGAGI. For the CDR3, the DNA is TGTGCCAGCAGCGCCTGGTATACGCAGTATTTT. Translating gives CASSAWYTQYF.

Notes on this clonotype: The junction departs from the called germline gene at one end, perhaps through a read error. V usage is TRBV11-3 and J usage is TRBJ2-3, with D possibly TRBD1 on 5 matching bases. This CDR3 has 18 residues. Germline loops: CDR1 SGHNT, CDR2 YENEEA. CDR3 bases: TGTGCCAGCAGCTTTAGTTATGACTGTTGCCTCCAGACAGATACGCAATATTTT. This translates into CASSFSYDCCLQTDTQYF.

Points on this clonotype: The junction does not match germline at one end; this may be a read error. The chain combines TRBV11-1 with TRBJ2-7; TRBD1 agrees at 8 bases. The CDR3 is 13 amino acids. Germline lookup yields CDR1 SGHAT and CDR2 FQDESV (reference sequence). CDR3 nucleotide sequence: TGTGCCAGCAGTAGAGACAGGGGTCACGAGCAGCACTTC. Translated: CASSRDRGHEQHF.

Remarks on this clonotype: At one end, the junction sequence differs from germline, possibly due to a read error. V is TRBV11-2 and J is TRBJ2-7; 8 nucleotides align to TRBD2. This CDR3 is built from 16 residues. Germline V gene data show CDR1 as SGHAT and CDR2 as FQNNGV. This chain's CDR3 is CTSSYGGRTSGSVPYF. CDR3 coding DNA: TGTACCAGCAGCTACGGCGGGAGGACCTCGGGAAGCGTGCCGTACTTC.

This clonotype has just a few counts. A much larger clone differs by one base, so this may be a read error. The gene calls are TRBV6-1 and TRBJ2-7; no definite D call. This CDR3 spans 15 amino acids. Trimming removed 6 bases from V and 0 bases from J, with 15 bases in between. The germline CDR1 and CDR2 sequences are MNHNS and SASEGT. CDR3 DNA: TGTGCCAGCAGAGACCGAGTACCAGGCTCCTACGAGCAGTACTTC. It translates to CASRDRVPGSYEQYF.